The rows below give T cell receptor beta chains drawn from one sample of a study of T cell responses to AZD1222 COVID-19 vaccine. Generated by immunoSEQ multiplex PCR, the TCRdb table keeps only in-frame clones and is missing some. Of about 130,000 clones in the sample, roughly 90% were seen once. The material was peripheral blood, obtained on day 0 of AZD1222 vaccination. These receptor sequences come from an adult in good health. Each CDR3 is given with its conserved first and last residue. A D gene is named only where the DNA matches it firmly. Clone size is shown for a subset of rows, as once, few, many or a class of expanded clone.

clone size	D gene	J gene	V gene	CDR3 protein	CDR3 DNA
once	.	TRBJ1-1	TRBV14	CASSQDRVGLVTIGAFF	TGTGCCAGCAGCCAAGATCGGGTAGGGTTGGTCACCATAGGAGCTTTCTTT
.	TRBD2	TRBJ2-3	TRBV9	CASSVVKAGAADTQYF	TGTGCCAGCAGCGTAGTAAAAGCGGGAGCTGCAGATACGCAGTATTTT
.	TRBD2	TRBJ2-1	TRBV18	CASSPPNSGTIVNEQFF	TGTGCCAGCTCACCTCCCAACTCCGGGACTATCGTCAATGAGCAGTTCTTC
.	.	TRBJ1-3	TRBV7-9	CASSWQGGNTIYF	TGTGCCAGCAGCTGGCAAGGAGGGAACACCATATATTTT
.	.	TRBJ2-3	TRBV5-4	CASNPPLSKGPTDTQYF	TGTGCCAGCAACCCCCCCCTGAGCAAGGGCCCCACAGATACGCAGTATTTT
.	TRBD2	TRBJ2-1	TRBV9	CASSVDPSGGSLNEQFF	TGTGCCAGCAGCGTAGACCCTTCCGGGGGGAGTCTAAATGAGCAGTTCTTC
.	TRBD1	TRBJ2-1	TRBV24-1	CATSEGQGSWNEQFF	TGTGCCACCAGTGAAGGACAGGGATCATGGAATGAGCAGTTCTTC
.	.	TRBJ1-1	TRBV5-5	CASSPNRSGSGAFF	TGTGCCAGCAGTCCAAACCGCTCAGGTTCTGGCGCTTTCTTT
.	TRBD1	TRBJ1-2	TRBV2	CASSPTGTAMGYTF	TGTGCCAGCAGTCCCACCGGGACAGCAATGGGCTACACCTTC
.	.	TRBJ2-3	TRBV11-1	CASSPPGSTDTQYF	TGTGCCAGCAGCCCACCGGGTAGCACAGATACGCAGTATTTT
.	TRBD1	TRBJ1-1	TRBV7-9	CAIRGEAFF	TGTGCCATCAGGGGGGAAGCTTTCTTT
.	.	TRBJ2-3	TRBV6-5	CASKWVASTDTQYF	TGTGCCAGCAAATGGGTAGCTAGCACAGATACGCAGTATTTT
.	TRBD1	TRBJ1-1	TRBV7-9	CASSPRTGTEAFF	TGTGCCAGCAGCCCCCGGACAGGTACTGAAGCTTTCTTT
few	TRBD2	TRBJ2-1	TRBV19	CASTGSGRALRNEQFF	TGTGCCAGTACCGGCAGCGGGAGGGCCCTTAGGAATGAGCAGTTCTTC
.	.	TRBJ1-6	TRBV5-4	CASSLGPGGPLHF	TGTGCCAGCAGCTTGGGGCCCGGGGGCCCCCTCCACTTT
once	TRBD2	TRBJ2-1	TRBV6-2/TRBV6-3	CASSSRREGYNEQFF	TGTGCCAGCAGTTCGCGGCGGGAGGGCTACAATGAGCAGTTCTTC
.	.	TRBJ2-1	TRBV3-1/TRBV3-2	CASSPDGTYNEQFF	TGTGCCAGCAGCCCCGACGGAACCTACAATGAGCAGTTCTTC
.	TRBD1	TRBJ1-1	TRBV3-1/TRBV3-2	CASSQDGPWGQGAYTEAFF	TGTGCCAGCAGCCAAGATGGACCTTGGGGCCAGGGGGCTTACACTGAAGCTTTCTTT
.	TRBD1	TRBJ1-2	TRBV27	CASKSTGTGYGYTF	TGTGCCAGCAAATCGACAGGGACTGGTTATGGCTACACCTTC
.	.	TRBJ2-7	TRBV5-1	CASSKDSLSYEQYF	TGCGCCAGCAGCAAAGACAGCCTATCCTACGAGCAGTACTTC
.	.	TRBJ1-2	TRBV19	CASGNSNDGYTF	TGTGCCAGTGGAAACAGTAACGATGGCTACACCTTC
once	TRBD1	TRBJ2-7	TRBV13	CASTPPGDREYEQYF	TGTGCCAGCACCCCCCCGGGGGACAGGGAGTACGAGCAGTACTTC
.	TRBD1	TRBJ1-1	TRBV13	CASSLGYRGTEAFF	TGTGCCAGCAGCTTAGGCTACAGGGGGACTGAAGCTTTCTTT
.	TRBD1	TRBJ2-1	TRBV10-3	CATSTGSGEQFF	TGTGCCACCTCGACAGGGTCGGGGGAGCAGTTCTTC
.	TRBD1	TRBJ2-3	TRBV5-1	CASRRTGESTDTQYF	TGCGCCAGCAGGCGGACAGGGGAAAGCACAGATACGCAGTATTTT
.	.	TRBJ1-2	TRBV19	CASSIRAANYGYTF	TGTGCCAGTAGTATCAGGGCAGCTAACTATGGCTACACCTTC
.	.	TRBJ2-3	TRBV2	CASAVPSSVASTDTQYF	TGTGCCAGCGCCGTCCCTTCTAGCGTCGCTAGCACAGATACGCAGTATTTT
.	.	TRBJ1-2	TRBV5-4	CASSLRGAGGYTF	TGTGCCAGCAGCTTGCGGGGGGCGGGTGGCTACACCTTC
.	.	TRBJ2-3	TRBV6-1	CASSELVRADTQYF	TGTGCCAGCAGTGAACTCGTGCGCGCAGATACGCAGTATTTT
.	.	TRBJ1-3	TRBV9	CASSPQRTGNTIYF	TGTGCCAGCAGCCCACAACGGACAGGAAACACCATATATTTT
.	.	TRBJ1-6	TRBV7-2	CASSLDGSRDSPLHF	TGTGCCAGCAGCTTAGATGGGAGTAGGGATTCACCCCTCCACTTT
.	.	TRBJ2-7	TRBV29-1	CSVADRVGGEQYF	TGCAGCGTTGCTGACAGGGTGGGAGGCGAGCAGTACTTC
.	.	TRBJ1-1	TRBV5-6	CASSLAGAGTEAFF	TGTGCCAGCAGCTTGGCCGGGGCGGGCACTGAAGCTTTCTTT
.	.	TRBJ2-7	TRBV6-1	CASSETGGIYEQYF	TGTGCCAGCAGTGAAACAGGAGGGATCTACGAGCAGTACTTC
.	.	TRBJ1-6	TRBV5-5	CASSLGRGYNSPLHF	TGTGCCAGCAGCTTGGGTCGGGGTTATAATTCACCCCTCCACTTT
.	.	TRBJ2-1	TRBV21-1	CASSRPASGSSDEQFF	TGTGCCAGCAGCAGACCGGCTAGCGGGAGTTCGGATGAGCAGTTCTTC
.	TRBD1	TRBJ1-2	TRBV6-2/TRBV6-3	CASSRQGARYGYTF	TGTGCCAGCAGTCGACAGGGGGCTCGGTATGGCTACACCTTC
once	.	TRBJ2-7	TRBV9	CASSPSGRDLEQYF	TGTGCCAGCAGCCCGTCCGGGCGGGACCTCGAGCAGTACTTC
.	.	TRBJ2-3	TRBV4-2	CASSQRTLSGGGTDTQYF	TGTGCCAGCAGCCAAAGGACCCTTAGCGGAGGGGGGACAGATACGCAGTATTTT
.	TRBD1	TRBJ1-4	TRBV29-1	CSGQGAANEKLFF	TGCAGCGGACAGGGGGCGGCTAATGAAAAACTGTTTTTT
.	.	TRBJ2-3	TRBV6-5	CASSPRLTTDTQYF	TGTGCCAGCAGTCCCAGACTAACAACAGATACGCAGTATTTT
.	.	TRBJ1-1	TRBV2	CASRADINTEAFF	TGTGCCAGCAGGGCGGACATAAACACTGAAGCTTTCTTT
.	.	TRBJ1-6	TRBV30	CAWSVGSYKPLHF	TGTGCCTGGAGTGTAGGGTCCTACAAACCCCTCCACTTT
.	.	TRBJ1-4	TRBV3-1/TRBV3-2	CASSQDRMGATNEKLFF	TGTGCCAGCAGCCAAGATCGGATGGGCGCAACTAATGAAAAACTGTTTTTT
.	.	TRBJ2-3	TRBV12-3/TRBV12-4	CASSLWGNTQYF	TGTGCCAGCAGTTTGTGGGGCAATACGCAGTATTTT
.	.	TRBJ1-5	TRBV5-8	CASSLVRSSNQPQHF	TGTGCCAGCAGCTTGGTGAGGTCTAGCAATCAGCCCCAGCATTTT
.	.	TRBJ1-4	TRBV7-6	CASSGRQWTTGEKLFF	TGTGCCAGCAGCGGGCGACAGTGGACAACCGGCGAAAAACTGTTTTTT
.	.	TRBJ2-7	TRBV15	CATSMQGSEAYEQYF	TGTGCCACCAGCATGCAGGGATCGGAGGCCTACGAGCAGTACTTC
.	.	TRBJ2-1	TRBV5-6	CASSPLGWNEQFF	TGTGCCAGCAGCCCGTTAGGATGGAATGAGCAGTTCTTC
.	.	TRBJ2-1	TRBV5-1	CASTWGSGDEQFF	TGCGCCAGCACCTGGGGGTCGGGGGATGAGCAGTTCTTC
.	.	TRBJ1-3	TRBV30	CAWSVKGSGNTIYF	TGTGCCTGGAGTGTTAAGGGGTCCGGAAACACCATATATTTT
few	.	TRBJ2-7	TRBV7-3	CASSLTRDSHEQYF	TGTGCCAGCAGCTTAACACGGGACTCGCACGAGCAGTACTTC